The 27 T cell receptor beta chains given below trace back to one sample, sequenced in a study of human CD8 memory T cell subsets. TCR beta libraries were made by UMI-labeled 5' RACE. For each CDR3 protein, TCRdb gives one entry from its re-call of the 5' RACE reads, without DNA. This table holds under 4,500 distinct CDR3 sequences. The sequencing sample was made of CD8+ T cells from PBMCs. All receptors come from a human donor in good health.

This clonotype registers medium-sized by frequency. CDR3 sequence: CATSPGTGTETQYF. The chain carries TRBV15 and TRBJ2-5; without DNA, the TCRdb call of TRBD1 cannot be checked. The CDR3 runs to 14 residues. The V gene's germline CDR1 is LNHNV and CDR2 YYDKDF (reference sequence).

J is TRBJ2-7 and V is TRBV10-3; TCRdb designates TRBD2, a call that cannot be tested without DNA. The germline V gene encodes CDR1 ENHRY and CDR2 SYGVKD. The CDR3 extends over 15 amino acids. CDR3 sequence reads: CAISLAEEGGVEQYF.

This clonotype registers medium-sized by frequency. This rearrangement joins TRBV7-2 to TRBJ2-7; the TCRdb call, TRBD2, lacks DNA for checking. The CDR3 runs to 14 residues. Germline-derived CDR1 and CDR2 are SGHTA and FQGNSA. CDR3 loop: CASSFERGSYEQYF. Based on the CDR3 plus reference TRBV7-2 and TRBJ2-7, the full variable domain is GAGVSQSPSNKVTEKGKDVELRCDPISGHTALYWYRQSLGQGLEFLIYFQGNSAPDKSGLPSDRFSAERTGGSVSTLTIQRTQQEDSAVYLCASSFERGSYEQYFGPGTRLTVT.

The chain couples TRBV6-1 to TRBJ2-7; the TCRdb D gene call, TRBD1, has no DNA to confirm it. The germline V gene encodes CDR1 MNHNS and CDR2 SASEGT. The CDR3 consists of 14 residues. CDR3 residues: CASSPWDRGYEQYF.

The chain has TRBV15 and TRBJ2-7; with no DNA, the TCRdb D assignment of TRBD2 cannot be verified. Germline lookup yields CDR1 LNHNV and CDR2 YYDKDF (reference sequence). The CDR3 loop spans 15 amino acids. The CDR3 protein is CATSRDRTTGYEQYF. Together with reference TRBV15 and TRBJ2-7, the CDR3 gives the full variable domain: DAMVIQNPRYQVTQFGKPVTLSCSQTLNHNVMYWYQQKSSQAPKLLFHYYDKDFNNEADTPDNFQSRRPNTSFCFLDIRSPGLGDTAMYLCATSRDRTTGYEQYFGPGTRLTVT.

V usage is TRBV5-6 and J usage is TRBJ1-1. The CDR3 extends over 13 amino acids. The V gene's germline CDR1 is SGHDT and CDR2 YYEEEE. The CDR3 reads CASSFWSDSRAFF.

This sequence joins TRBV2 and TRBJ2-3; the D call from TCRdb, TRBD1, cannot be confirmed without DNA. Germline V gene data show CDR1 as SNHLY and CDR2 as FYNNEI. CDR3 length: 16 amino acids. The CDR3: CASSGLRDSVSDTQYF.

According to its frequency, this clonotype is medium-sized. The chain joins TRBV7-9 to TRBJ1-5; TCRdb's D call, TRBD1, is unchecked because there is no DNA. The CDR3 is made up of 15 amino acids. Germline CDR1 is SEHNR and CDR2 is FQNEAQ (reference sequence). The CDR3 loop reads CASSPTGAGDQPQHF. The variable domain in full, with the rest retrieved from reference TRBV7-9 and TRBJ1-5, is DTGVSQNPRHKITKRGQNVTFRCDPISEHNRLYWYRQTLGQGPEFLTYFQNEAQLEKSRLLSDRFSAERPKGSFSTLEIQRTEQGDSAMYLCASSPTGAGDQPQHFGDGTRLSIL.

The chain recombines TRBV3-1 with TRBJ1-5; absent DNA, TCRdb's TRBD1 call cannot be checked. CDR3 length: 15 residues. Germline loops: CDR1 LGHDT, CDR2 YNNKEL (reference sequence). CDR3 sequence reads: CASSQDRQSGQPQHF.

The CDR3: CASSRPSGSIQTQYF. J is TRBJ2-5 and V is TRBV12-3 or TRBV12-4; TCRdb outputs TRBD2, but without DNA this stays unchecked. The CDR3 has 15 residues.

This sequence joins TRBV25-1 and TRBJ2-1; TCRdb's D gene call, TRBD2, goes unchecked for lack of DNA. This CDR3 spans 16 amino acids. The V gene's germline CDR1 is MGHDK and CDR2 SYGVNS. The CDR3 protein is CASRSRTSGLYNEQFF.

This rearrangement joins TRBV12-3 or TRBV12-4 to TRBJ2-5; TCRdb proposes TRBD2, but this gene call is untestable without DNA. The CDR3 spans 15 residues. CDR3 sequence: CASSPTSGRGETQYF.

This chain connects TRBV11-2 to TRBJ2-7; TCRdb's assignment of TRBD1 cannot be checked, as there is no DNA. The CDR3 has 14 residues. Germline V gene sequence: CDR1 SGHAT, CDR2 FQNNGV. The CDR3 here is CASSLVTGDYEQYF.

V gene TRBV20-1 combines with J gene TRBJ1-5; TCRdb's assignment of TRBD1 cannot be checked, as there is no DNA. Germline V gene lookup returns CDR1 DFQATT and CDR2 SNEGSKA (reference sequence). The CDR3 is 14 residues long. CDR3 amino acids: CSARLPEGNQPQHF.

This chain uses TRBV28 with TRBJ2-7; there is no DNA to check the TCRdb D call of TRBD1. The CDR3 contains 11 residues. The germline V gene encodes CDR1 MDHEN and CDR2 SYDVKM. The CDR3 spells CASRGVYEQYF.

The chain joins TRBV7-2 to TRBJ2-1. Germline loops: CDR1 SGHTA, CDR2 FQGNSA. The CDR3 runs 14 residues. CDR3 sequence reads: CASSLAAEYNEQFF. The complete variable domain, with remaining parts taken from reference TRBV7-2 and TRBJ2-1, reads GAGVSQSPSNKVTEKGKDVELRCDPISGHTALYWYRQSLGQGLEFLIYFQGNSAPDKSGLPSDRFSAERTGGSVSTLTIQRTQQEDSAVYLCASSLAAEYNEQFFGPGTRLTVL.

This chain links TRBV4-1 with TRBJ2-1; TCRdb lists TRBD2, though no DNA is available to test this call. Germline CDR1 reads MGHRA; CDR2 reads YSYEKL. The CDR3 loop spans 18 amino acids. The CDR3 region is CASSQWGLAGQTYNEQFF.

The chain recombines TRBV9 with TRBJ2-1. CDR1 is SGDLS and CDR2 is YYNGEE in the germline V gene. The CDR3 spans 15 residues. Here the CDR3 reads CASSVEVAPTNEQFF. Based on the CDR3 plus reference TRBV9 and TRBJ2-1, the full variable domain is DSGVTQTPKHLITATGQRVTLRCSPRSGDLSVYWYQQSLDQGLQFLIQYYNGEERAKGNILERFSAQQFPDLHSELNLSSLELGDSALYFCASSVEVAPTNEQFFGPGTRLTVL.

This clonotype is medium-sized by frequency. This chain joins TRBV7-6 and TRBJ2-7; the D gene TCRdb calls, TRBD1, cannot be checked with no DNA. This CDR3 spans 17 amino acids. Germline CDR1 reads SGHVS; CDR2 reads FNYEAQ. CDR3 loop: CASSLTASGTASYEQYF.

V usage is TRBV6-4 and J usage is TRBJ2-1. CDR1 and CDR2 from the germline V gene are MRHNA and SNTAGT. The CDR3 is 15 residues long. The CDR3 here is CASSDNAETYNEQFF.

This rearrangement joins TRBV20-1 to TRBJ2-1; there is no DNA to check the TCRdb D call of TRBD2. Per germline, CDR1 DFQATT and CDR2 SNEGSKA (reference sequence). This CDR3 has 14 amino acids. The CDR3 sequence: CSARGLAGEVEQFF.

The genes are TRBV11-2 and TRBJ1-3; the TCRdb D gene call, TRBD1, has no DNA to confirm it. Germline-derived CDR1 and CDR2 are SGHAT and FQNNGV. This CDR3 contains 16 residues. The CDR3 protein is CASSPMDRESGNTIYF.

The chain combines TRBV27 with TRBJ2-1; the TCRdb call, TRBD2, lacks DNA for checking. The CDR3 totals 15 residues. Germline values: CDR1 MNHEY, CDR2 SMNVEV (reference sequence). This CDR3 reads CASSGSSRGTNEQFF.

This chain joins TRBV15 and TRBJ2-3; checking the TCRdb D call of TRBD2 is not possible without DNA. CDR3 length: 14 amino acids. In germline, CDR1 is LNHNV, CDR2 YYDKDF (reference sequence). The CDR3 loop reads CATSRGLDADTQYF. The variable domain in full, completed from reference TRBV15 and TRBJ2-3, reads DAMVIQNPRYQVTQFGKPVTLSCSQTLNHNVMYWYQQKSSQAPKLLFHYYDKDFNNEADTPDNFQSRRPNTSFCFLDIRSPGLGDTAMYLCATSRGLDADTQYFGPGTRLTVL.

This chain links TRBV28 with TRBJ2-7; lacking DNA, the TRBD1 call made by TCRdb goes unchecked. Germline CDR1 MDHEN, CDR2 SYDVKM. CDR3 length equals 15 residues. The CDR3: CASTPDETGGYEQYF.

This chain joins TRBV12-3 or TRBV12-4 and TRBJ2-1; TCRdb selects TRBD1, and the lack of DNA leaves this call unchecked. The CDR3 contains 15 residues. The CDR3 reads CASSLVGGSYNEQFF.

The chain joins TRBV9 to TRBJ2-1; TCRdb's assignment of TRBD2 cannot be checked, as there is no DNA. Germline V gene lookup returns CDR1 SGDLS and CDR2 YYNGEE. The CDR3 covers 13 residues. The CDR3 protein is CASSVGLAGEQFF.